The clone carrying this TCR beta chain was seen just once. This CDR3 is 15 amino acids long. Germline V gene sequence: CDR1 SGHNT, CDR2 YYREEE (reference sequence). Trimming shortened V by 0 bases and J by 7 bases, and 14 bases separated the two germline ends. This specimen belongs to a study of T-cell reconstitution after alpha-beta-depleted transplantation in children. Preparation of the TCRbeta library was carried out with unique molecular identifiers. MiXCR was run by TCRdb on the PCR reads, yielding one entry per CDR3 protein. The data show 55,000 to 90,000 distinct CDR3 sequences, roughly 4.9% seen once.

The receptor was derived from a boy under two years old who had a stem cell transplant for acute myeloid leukemia, so the T cells may come from the graft donor. Specimen: PBMCs, mostly from graft donor cells, collected 180 days after TCRalphabeta/CD19-depleted stem cell transplant. J is TRBJ2-1 and V is TRBV5-4, with D perhaps matching TRBD1 or TRBD2 (5 bases each). CDR3 sequence (DNA): TGTGCCAGCAGCTTGGTAGAGGGGCGTACGAATGAGCAGTTCTTC. Its translation: CASSLVEGRTNEQFF. Looking up the rest from reference TRBV5-4 and TRBJ2-1 gives the full variable domain: ETGVTQSPTHLIKTRGQQVTLRCSSQSGHNTVSWYQQALGQGPQFIFQYYREEENGRGNFPPRFSGLQFPNYSSELNVNALELDDSALYLCASSLVEGRTNEQFFGPGTRLTVL.